This TCR beta chain was documented in a study of spatial heterogeneity in lung cancer. As for the study in general: Fewer alpha-chain than beta-chain sequences were consistently detected. For the average unique TCR and UMI combination, more than 9.5 occurrences appeared in raw reads. Study-wide results and caveats: Ubiquitous expanded tumor TCRs surfaced in blood more at resection than they did at follow-up.

Many counts were recorded for this clonotype. No antigen is known for it. Each CDR3 protein is one row after TCRdb ran MiXCR on the 5' RACE reads. The sample has 15,000 or so distinct CDR3 sequences, approximately 7.5% seen once; the top ten hold around 33%. Described time point: sample taken at primary tumor resection. Whole RNA obtained from tumor, nontumor lung or frozen PBMC underwent sequencing without sorting. The approximately 79 donors had untreated early-stage non-small cell lung cancer. J lost 8 bases, V lost 5 bases, and 15 bases had no gene match. This CDR3 comprises 16 residues. Germline CDR1 is MDHEN and CDR2 is SYDVKM.

The specimen was PBMCs, collected at surgery. The chain joins TRBV28 to TRBJ2-4; 7 positions agree with TRBD2. This sequence was found in a female donor with early-stage non-small cell lung cancer. The CDR3: CASSPSPGTTYDIQYF. CDR3 bases: TGTGCCAGCAGTCCCAGCCCCGGGACTACCTATGACATTCAGTACTTC.